Described below is a single T cell receptor (beta chain) sequence and its context. Its antigen is as yet unknown. This record comes from a study of cytomegalovirus exposure and HLA in healthy donors. Findings of the study overall: When analyzed later, a missense DCLRE1C variant was found to be linked to TCR beta V- and J-gene trimming. TCR sequences were mostly rare, though some public TCRs occurred in many donors.

Use of 60 Vbeta and 13 Jbeta primers characterized the PCR. Some clones are missing from TCRdb's copy, which holds only in-frame ones; the method was immunoSEQ multiplex PCR. The table lists some 130,000 clones, about 70% of them singletons, with roughly 3% in the top ten. The origin of this receptor is a middle-aged man in good health and CMV-seronegative. The specimen was PBMCs.

The DNA of the CDR3 is TGTGCCAGCAGCTCCGGTCGGGGGGGCTATGACACAGATACGCAGTATTTT. Translated: CASSSGRGGYDTDTQYF. V gene TRBV7-8 combines with J gene TRBJ2-3, with 8 bases identical to TRBD2. Germline CDR1 and CDR2: SGHVS and FQNEAQ. J was trimmed by 2 bases and V by 4 bases; bases with no gene match: 11. The CDR3 totals 17 residues.